This T cell receptor (beta chain) was identified during a study of blood T cell repertoires in COVID-19. Study-level information: T cells, B-cell-depleted T cells, or PBMCs provided the cDNA or gDNA that served as material.

In the authors' methods: Reference gene primer amplification in the assay estimated nucleated cell counts. Assay: immunoSEQ multiplex PCR; the TCRdb copy retains only in-frame clones and omits some. V and J calls plus clone size are reproduced from that table; the DNA served to infer D and trimming. The sample shows 95,000 to 110,000 clones, around nine tenths of them seen only once. Source material: peripheral blood. The clonotype was recovered from a human donor in a cohort sampled during active COVID-19.

CDR3 residues: CASSQDQDSNQPQHF. Here the CDR3 DNA reads TGTGCCAGCAGCCAGGATCAGGATAGCAATCAGCCCCAGCATTTT. The V and J genes are TRBV3-1 (or the pseudogene TRBV3-2) and TRBJ1-5; no clear D gene. CDR1 LGHDT and CDR2 YNNKEL come from the germline V gene (reference sequence). This CDR3 has 15 amino acids. Trimming cost V 3 bases and J 0 bases, with 9 bases left between them.